A single sample gave rise to the 6 T cell receptor beta chains below, sequenced in a study of cytomegalovirus exposure and HLA in healthy donors. PCR employed 60 Vbeta and 13 Jbeta primers. The table came from immunoSEQ multiplex PCR; TCRdb's copy has only in-frame clones and leaves some out. The data hold 130,000 to 150,000 clones, with more than 70% observed a single time. Sequencing was carried out using PBMCs. Receptor source: a woman aged 40 to 50 in good health and CMV-seronegative.

V and J are TRBV10-2 and TRBJ2-5; TRBD2 matches at 13 bases. The DNA end favors TRBJ2-7, so the J call may be wrong. The CDR3 covers 19 residues. Germline V gene data show CDR1 as WSHSY and CDR2 as SAAADI. Written as DNA, the CDR3 is TGCGCCACCTATGGCCCGGGACTAGCGGGATATCGCTCCGCCTACGAGCAGTACTTC. As protein: CATYGPGLAGYRSAYEQYF.

This clone appeared a few times. The chain couples TRBV27 to TRBJ2-7, with 11 nucleotides matching TRBD1. V was pared by 5 bases and J by 2 bases, with 14 bases of the junction left unmatched. The CDR3 totals 18 residues. Germline CDR1 is MNHEY and CDR2 is SMNVEV (reference sequence). The chain's CDR3 is CASSRRPGQGGFTYEQYF. CDR3 nucleotide sequence: TGTGCCAGCAGTCGTCGCCCGGGACAGGGGGGTTTCACCTACGAGCAGTACTTC.

This clone appeared a few times. The chain has TRBV6-5 and TRBJ1-3; the match to TRBD1 covers 7 bases. J was trimmed by 1 base and V by 4 bases; bases with no gene match: 7. The CDR3 is 16 amino acids. From germline, CDR1 is MNHEY and CDR2 SVGAGI. The CDR3, as DNA: TGTGCCAGCAGTTTGGACAGGTCGAATTCTGGAAACACCATATATTTT. Translated, it gives CASSLDRSNSGNTIYF.

V and J are TRBV12-5 and TRBJ1-3, with TRBD1 matching 8 bases. Germline CDR1 LGHNT, CDR2 FRNRAP. J gave up 3 bases and V 6 bases, and 19 bases lay outside the gene matches. This CDR3 region has 19 residues. The CDR3 DNA reads as TGTGCTAGTGGACCCATTGGGCCCAGGGGGCGAGGGGATGGAAACACCATATATTTT. Translation gives CASGPIGPRGRGDGNTIYF.

The V call is TRBV7-8, the J call TRBJ2-7; the match to TRBD1 covers 8 bases. V lost 0 bases, J lost 2 bases, and 0 bases stayed unmatched. Germline CDR1 is SGHVS and CDR2 is FQNEAQ. This CDR3 spans 14 amino acids. The CDR3 loop reads CASSLATGAYEQYF. The CDR3 DNA reads TGTGCCAGCAGCTTAGCGACAGGGGCCTACGAGCAGTACTTC. The complete variable domain, with remaining parts taken from reference TRBV7-8 and TRBJ2-7, reads GAGVSQSPRYKVAKRGQDVALRCDPISGHVSLFWYQQALGQGPEFLTYFQNEAQLDKSGLPSDRFFAERPEGSVSTLKIQRTQQEDSAVYLCASSLATGAYEQYFGPGTRLTVT.

The chain employs TRBV29-1 and TRBJ2-7; 7 bases align to TRBD2. From germline, CDR1 is SQVTM and CDR2 ANQGSEA. CDR3 length equals 13 residues. V shed 7 bases and J 0 bases; nucleotides not matched to a gene: 6. The CDR3 protein is CSALGGSSYEQYF. CDR3 coding DNA: TGCAGCGCCCTGGGGGGGAGCTCCTACGAGCAGTACTTC.